The TCR beta chain described here comes from a study of blood T cell repertoires in COVID-19. Study summary: The cDNA or gDNA used as material had been derived from T cells, B-cell-depleted T cells, or PBMCs.

Per the original methods: Researchers report that nucleated cell counts were estimated from reference gene primer amplification. Using immunoSEQ multiplex PCR, the repertoire was profiled, and TCRdb retains in-frame clones only, with some absent. The V and J calls and the clone size are those of that table, but D and trimming were determined from the DNA. The table has about 300,000 clones, roughly 88% seen once. The germline V gene has CDR1 MNHEY and CDR2 SVGAGI. V was shortened by 6 bases and J by 0 bases, with 8 bases between the two germline ends. The CDR3 loop spans 14 amino acids. J is TRBJ1-4 and V is TRBV6-5; D gene uncertain. The material sequenced was peripheral blood. This sequence originates from a woman aged 45-59 years with acute or convalescent COVID-19. In DNA, the CDR3 is TGTGCCAGCAGCTCGGTGTCAACTAATGAAAAACTGTTTTTT. Translated: CASSSVSTNEKLFF.